These 30 T cell receptor beta chains were all obtained from the same sample, sequenced in a study of T cell changes during pregnancy in multiple sclerosis. The table came from immunoSEQ multiplex PCR; TCRdb's copy has only in-frame clones and leaves some out. Seen here are about 26,000 clones, roughly nine tenths observed once, and the top ten hold around 16%. Specimen: CD8+ T cells from peripheral blood mononuclear cells, collected in the second trimester of pregnancy. The receptors were gathered from a female donor with multiple sclerosis, enrolled in a pregnancy study.

V is TRBV5-4 and J is TRBJ1-1, with D maybe TRBD1 (6 bases). V lost 2 bases to trimming and J lost 2 bases, with 13 bases between them. The germline V gene encodes CDR1 SGHNT and CDR2 YYREEE (reference sequence). The CDR3 sequence is 15 residues long. DNA for the CDR3: TGTGCCAGCAGCTTTATGGGGGCGGGTAACACTGAAGCTTTCTTT. It translates to CASSFMGAGNTEAFF. Variable domain in full (rest from reference TRBV5-4 and TRBJ1-1): ETGVTQSPTHLIKTRGQQVTLRCSSQSGHNTVSWYQQALGQGPQFIFQYYREEENGRGNFPPRFSGLQFPNYSSELNVNALELDDSALYLCASSFMGAGNTEAFFGQGTRLTVV.

J is TRBJ2-1 and V is TRBV7-9; D is undetermined. Trimming took off 5 bases at V and 0 bases at J, with 11 bases between the two ends. This CDR3 region has 15 residues. The germline V gene encodes CDR1 SEHNR and CDR2 FQNEAQ (reference sequence). The CDR3 region has the DNA TGTGCCAGCAGCCAACAGATTCGCTCCTACAATGAGCAGTTCTTC. It is translated as CASSQQIRSYNEQFF.

The CDR3 DNA follows: TGTGCCAGCAGCTTGGTGGCGGGGAGCTATGGCTACACCTTC. As protein: CASSLVAGSYGYTF. The genes are TRBV5-5 and TRBJ1-2; no firm D call. V lost 0 bases to trimming and J lost 4 bases, with 10 bases between them. The length of the CDR3 is 14 residues. The germline gives CDR1 SGHKS, CDR2 YYEKEE (reference sequence).

V is TRBV2 and J is TRBJ2-7; perhaps TRBD2 as D (5 bases). The CDR3 runs 13 residues. V dropped 8 bases and J dropped 0 bases, with 11 bases sitting between them. Germline assignment: CDR1 SNHLY and CDR2 FYNNEI. For the CDR3, the DNA is TGTGCCAGCCTCGATGGGAGCTCCTACGAGCAGTACTTC. Protein: CASLDGSSYEQYF. Filled out from reference TRBV2 and TRBJ2-7, the complete variable domain reads EPEVTQTPSHQVTQMGQEVILRCVPISNHLYFYWYRQILGQKVEFLVSFYNNEISEKSEIFDDQFSVERPDGSNFTLKIRSTKLEDSAMYFCASLDGSSYEQYFGPGTRLTVT.

CDR3 DNA: TGTGCCAGCAGTTTCCAGGGGGCGAGCTATGGCTACACCTTC. This codes for CASSFQGASYGYTF. This rearrangement joins TRBV27 to TRBJ1-2, with 8 bases matching TRBD1. In germline, CDR1 is MNHEY, CDR2 SMNVEV (reference sequence). This CDR3 has 14 amino acids. The V and J ends lost 3 bases and 4 bases, in that order; junction bases with no gene match: 4.

The V and J genes are TRBV7-2 and TRBJ2-5, with TRBD2 matching over 10 bases. The V and J ends lost 2 bases and 2 bases, in that order; junction bases with no gene match: 8. Germline CDR1 SGHTA, CDR2 FQGNSA. The CDR3 is 17 amino acids. The CDR3 spells CASSLFLASGRQETQYF. The CDR3 DNA follows: TGTGCCAGCAGCTTATTCCTGGCTAGCGGGAGACAAGAGACCCAGTACTTC.

The J gene is TRBJ2-7, the V gene TRBV7-9, with unresolved D. V was pared by 1 base and J by 4 bases, with 8 bases between. Germline assignment: CDR1 SEHNR and CDR2 FQNEAQ (reference sequence). The CDR3 loop spans 13 amino acids. CDR3 sequence: CASSLVEKYEQYF. The DNA of the CDR3 is TGTGCCAGCAGCTTAGTGGAGAAATACGAGCAGTACTTC.

Written as DNA, the CDR3 is TGTGCCAGCAGCCAAGGGGGTGGGGAGGCCTACGAGCAGTACTTC. Translation gives CASSQGGGEAYEQYF. The chain has TRBV4-2 and TRBJ2-7; tentative D call: TRBD2 (6 bases). Germline values: CDR1 LGHNA, CDR2 YNFKEQ. Trimming took 1 base from V and 2 from J, leaving 12 bases between them. The CDR3 contains 15 residues.

This chain links TRBV28 with TRBJ1-4; the match to TRBD1 covers 10 bases. Germline loops: CDR1 MDHEN, CDR2 SYDVKM. This CDR3 is built from 17 residues. Unmatched junction bases numbered 15, after V lost 6 bases and J lost 8 bases. The CDR3 nucleotides are TGTGCCAGCAGCCCTCGACAGGGGGCCAGTACAGAAGAAAAACTGTTTTTT. Translating it yields CASSPRQGASTEEKLFF.

The genes are TRBV28 and TRBJ2-7, with TRBD1 identical over 10 bases. V lost 5 bases to trimming and J lost 3 bases; unmatched junction nucleotides: 7. This CDR3 contains 15 residues. Germline CDR1 and CDR2: MDHEN and SYDVKM. CDR3 coding DNA: TGTGCCAGCAGTAACCCGGGACAGGGGAGCTACGAGCAGTACTTC. Encoded protein: CASSNPGQGSYEQYF.

The chain is built from TRBV19 and TRBJ2-7; no clear D. The CDR3 is 14 residues long. Deletions cut 2 bases from V and 3 bases from J, with 11 bases between. Looked up from germline, CDR1 is LNHDA and CDR2 is SQIVND (reference sequence). CDR3 in DNA: TGTGCCAGTAGTATACCCCCACAATACTACGAGCAGTACTTC. This translates into CASSIPPQYYEQYF.

V usage is TRBV11-2 and J usage is TRBJ2-7; 13 nucleotides align to TRBD2. The germline V gene encodes CDR1 SGHAT and CDR2 FQNNGV. The CDR3 contains 16 residues. Unmatched junction bases numbered 6, after V lost 3 bases and J lost 4 bases. CDR3 in DNA: TGTGCCAGCAGCTTTTTCCGGACTAGCGGGAGATACGAGCAGTACTTC. This gives the protein CASSFFRTSGRYEQYF.

The chain couples TRBV10-3 to TRBJ2-7, with a possible D match to TRBD1 (5 bases). This CDR3 has 15 amino acids. Trimming took off 2 bases at V and 2 bases at J, with 13 bases between the two ends. Looked up from germline, CDR1 is ENHRY and CDR2 is SYGVKD. CDR3 amino acids: CAISEPEGHPYEQYF. For the CDR3, the DNA is TGTGCCATCAGTGAGCCCGAAGGACACCCCTACGAGCAGTACTTC.

The V gene is TRBV30, the J gene TRBJ2-1, with 10 positions matching TRBD1. Germline V gives CDR1 GTSNPN, CDR2 SVGIG (reference sequence). The CDR3 loop spans 15 amino acids. V dropped 0 bases and J dropped 8; count of bases not matched to a gene: 7. DNA for the CDR3: TGTGCCTGGAGTGTAGTGGGACAGGGGTTGGATGAGCAGTTCTTC. As protein: CAWSVVGQGLDEQFF. Using reference TRBV30 and TRBJ2-1 for the parts outside the CDR3, the full variable domain is SQTIHQWPATLVQPVGSPLSLECTVEGTSNPNLYWYRQAAGRGLQLLFYSVGIGQISSEVPQNLSASRPQDRQFILSSKKLLLSDSGFYLCAWSVVGQGLDEQFFGPGTRLTVL.

This sequence joins TRBV28 and TRBJ2-3, with D perhaps matching TRBD1 (6 bases). V gave up 3 bases and J gave up 0 bases, with 13 bases separating them. The germline CDR1 and CDR2 sequences are MDHEN and SYDVKM. The CDR3 is 16 amino acids. CDR3 protein: CASSFTHQGSTDTQYF. The CDR3 nucleotides are TGTGCCAGCAGTTTCACCCATCAGGGGAGCACAGATACGCAGTATTTT.

V usage is TRBV9 and J usage is TRBJ2-3; D is undetermined. Germline CDR1 and CDR2: SGDLS and YYNGEE. The CDR3 is 12 amino acids. V lost 4 bases to trimming and J lost 4 bases, with 7 bases between them. The CDR3 loop reads CASSPQADTQYF. The CDR3 DNA is TGTGCCAGCAGCCCCCAGGCAGATACGCAGTATTTT.

J is TRBJ2-1 and V is TRBV28; 12 nucleotides align to TRBD2. The ends lost 4 bases at V and 4 bases at J; junction bases unmatched: 2. The CDR3 spans 15 residues. The V gene's germline CDR1 is MDHEN and CDR2 SYDVKM. This CDR3 reads CASSSGLAGYNEQFF. In DNA form, the CDR3 reads TGTGCCAGCAGTTCCGGACTAGCGGGATACAATGAGCAGTTCTTC.

The CDR3 coding sequence is TGTGCCAGCAGTTTATCGAGCGGGAGCCCCTACGAGCAGTACTTC. This gives the protein CASSLSSGSPYEQYF. The rearrangement joins TRBV27 to TRBJ2-7, with 8 nucleotides matching TRBD2. After removal of 0 bases from V and 2 bases from J, the junction contained 3 bases not matched to a gene. The germline V gene encodes CDR1 MNHEY and CDR2 SMNVEV (reference sequence). The CDR3 is 15 residues long.

This chain connects TRBV21-1 to TRBJ2-7; the table's D call TRBD1 went unverified against the DNA. TRBV21-1 is a documented pseudogene. This CDR3 contains 14 residues. The chain's CDR3 is CASSNRTGRYAQYF. CDR3 in DNA: TGTGCCAGCAGCAACCGGACAGGCCGATACGCGCAGTACTTC.

Only one count was recorded for this clone. The chain carries TRBV2 and TRBJ1-1, with D perhaps matching TRBD1 (5 bases). Trimming took off 6 bases at V and 11 bases at J, with 10 bases between the two ends. CDR3 length: 10 amino acids. CDR1 and CDR2 (germline): SNHLY, FYNNEI. CDR3 nucleotides: TGTGCCAGCAGGGGGGGTAGGGCTTTCTTT. Its protein is CASRGGRAFF.

The rearrangement links TRBV9 to TRBJ2-1; 8 bases are shared with TRBD2. V shed 3 bases and J 7 bases; nucleotides not matched to a gene: 3. This CDR3 comprises 13 residues. Germline assignment: CDR1 SGDLS and CDR2 YYNGEE. The CDR3 region is CASSAGGGNEQFF. In nucleotides, the CDR3 is TGTGCCAGCAGCGCCGGGGGGGGTAATGAGCAGTTCTTC.

The chain combines TRBV7-2 with TRBJ1-3; TRBD1 aligns across 9 bases. J lost 4 bases, V lost 5 bases, and 3 bases had no gene match. The CDR3 spans 14 residues. The germline CDR1 and CDR2 sequences are SGHTA and FQGNSA. In DNA, the CDR3 is TGTGCCAGCAGCGCTGGGACAGGGGGAAACACCATATATTTT. Translation: CASSAGTGGNTIYF.

The V gene is TRBV6-6, the J gene TRBJ2-5; 7 bases match TRBD1. Germline trimming cut 2 bases from V and 1 base from J; bases unmatched to any gene: 4. This CDR3 has 15 residues. Germline V CDR1 and CDR2: MNHNY, SVGAGI (reference sequence). CDR3 loop: CASSYGQGVQETQYF. The CDR3 DNA is TGTGCCAGCAGTTACGGGCAGGGGGTCCAAGAGACCCAGTACTTC.

The chain is built from TRBV27 and TRBJ2-7; 8 nucleotides match TRBD1. There are 15 residues in the CDR3. Trimming took 5 bases from V and 5 from J; bases not matched to a gene: 11. The germline V gene has CDR1 MNHEY and CDR2 SMNVEV (reference sequence). The CDR3 bases are TGTGCCAGCAGTGCCTCAGGGGGCGCAGGGGACGAGCAGTACTTC. Its protein is CASSASGGAGDEQYF.

The rearrangement uses TRBV27 and TRBJ2-2; D is perhaps TRBD2 (6 bases). Germline values: CDR1 MNHEY, CDR2 SMNVEV (reference sequence). This CDR3 contains 15 residues. Trimming stripped 7 bases from V and 0 bases from J, with 12 bases between. CDR3 sequence: CASIPGGANTGELFF. The CDR3 DNA reads as TGTGCCAGCATACCCGGGGGTGCGAACACCGGGGAGCTGTTTTTT.

CDR3 in DNA: TGTGCCAGCAGCTTGGCAGGAACCTCTGGAAACACCATATATTTT. Its protein product is CASSLAGTSGNTIYF. The chain has TRBV5-4 and TRBJ1-3; D is unclear. Germline V gene lookup returns CDR1 SGHNT and CDR2 YYREEE (reference sequence). Trimming cost V 0 bases and J 0 bases, with 7 bases left between them. The CDR3 loop spans 15 amino acids.

V gene TRBV6-1 combines with J gene TRBJ2-7; 9 bases map to TRBD1. Trimming removed 2 bases from V and 4 bases from J; junction bases left unmatched: 9. Germline-derived CDR1 and CDR2 are MNHNS and SASEGT. The CDR3 spans 16 residues. The CDR3 is CASSERGTGWGYEQYF. CDR3 in DNA: TGTGCCAGCAGTGAAAGGGGGACAGGGTGGGGTTACGAGCAGTACTTC.

The rearrangement joins TRBV5-1 to TRBJ2-6; D unresolved. Germline V gene lookup returns CDR1 SGHRS and CDR2 YFSETQ. V lost 0 bases and J 2 bases, leaving 12 bases between the germline ends. The CDR3 sequence is 17 residues long. The CDR3: CASSLGSQWTGANVLTF. The DNA for the CDR3 is TGCGCCAGCAGCTTGGGCTCACAGTGGACTGGGGCCAACGTCCTGACTTTC. The complete variable domain, with remaining parts taken from reference TRBV5-1 and TRBJ2-6, reads KAGVTQTPRYLIKTRGQQVTLSCSPISGHRSVSWYQQTPGQGLQFLFEYFSETQRNKGNFPGRFSGRQFSNSRSEMNVSTLELGDSALYLCASSLGSQWTGANVLTFGAGSRLTVL.

J is TRBJ1-1 and V is TRBV28; 9 bases line up with TRBD1. Unmatched junction bases numbered 11, after V lost 7 bases and J lost 5 bases. Germline-derived CDR1 and CDR2 are MDHEN and SYDVKM. This CDR3 is built from 15 residues. In nucleotides, the CDR3 is TGTGCCAGCACCCATGGGACAGGGTTGGATACTGAAGCTTTCTTT. It is translated as CASTHGTGLDTEAFF. Using reference TRBV28 and TRBJ1-1 for the parts outside the CDR3, the full variable domain is DVKVTQSSRYLVKRTGEKVFLECVQDMDHENMFWYRQDPGLGLRLIYFSYDVKMKEKGDIPEGYSVSREKKERFSLILESASTNQTSMYLCASTHGTGLDTEAFFGQGTRLTVV.

The rearrangement joins TRBV6-5 to TRBJ2-7, with TRBD2 as a possible D gene (6 bases). Trimming removed 5 bases from V and 3 bases from J, with 17 bases in between. CDR1 and CDR2 from the germline V gene are MNHEY and SVGAGI. The CDR3 runs 15 residues. The CDR3: CASSQRLGESYEQYF. The CDR3 nucleotides read TGTGCCAGCAGTCAGAGACTAGGCGAAAGCTACGAGCAGTACTTC.